This T cell receptor beta chain was captured in a study of PD-L1 blockade in urothelial cancer. Study in general: T cell content in blood samples showed a median of 141,255. Study findings and constraints: Blood TCR clonality below the median before treatment was a predictor of better survival.

Profiling relied on immunoSEQ multiplex PCR, and the TCRdb table lists in-frame clones only, not all of them. The data contain approximately 38,000 clones, around nine tenths of them singletons. Germline CDR1 LNHDA, CDR2 SQIVND (reference sequence). V was cut by 7 bases and J by 5 bases, with 13 bases left in between. The CDR3 sequence is 13 residues long. About this clone: The target antigen is unknown.

The sample's time point: peripheral blood 6 weeks after treatment start. Each patient presented with locally advanced or metastatic urothelial carcinoma. Sequencing used PBMCs, obtained around atezolizumab (anti-PD-L1) treatment. This chain uses TRBV19 with TRBJ2-3, with D perhaps matching TRBD2 (6 bases). This receptor was obtained from a man in his sixties with urothelial cancer. CDR3 in DNA: TGTGCCAGTAAGGAGGGGAGTTTAGATACGCAGTATTTT. This codes for CASKEGSLDTQYF. The full variable domain, with the rest looked up from reference TRBV19 and TRBJ2-3, is DGGITQSPKYLFRKEGQNVTLSCEQNLNHDAMYWYRQDPGQGLRLIYYSQIVNDFQKGDIAEGYSVSREKKESFPLTVTSAQKNPTAFYLCASKEGSLDTQYFGPGTRLTVL.